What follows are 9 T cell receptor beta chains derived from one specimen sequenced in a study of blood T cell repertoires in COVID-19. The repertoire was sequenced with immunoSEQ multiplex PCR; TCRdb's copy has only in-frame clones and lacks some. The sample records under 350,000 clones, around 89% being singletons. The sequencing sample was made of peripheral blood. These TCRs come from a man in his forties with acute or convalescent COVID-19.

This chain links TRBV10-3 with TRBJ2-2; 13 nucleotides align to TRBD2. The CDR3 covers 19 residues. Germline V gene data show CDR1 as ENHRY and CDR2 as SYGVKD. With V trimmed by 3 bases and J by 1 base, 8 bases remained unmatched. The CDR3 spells CAISDRLAGGSGNTGELFF. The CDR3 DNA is TGTGCCATCAGTGACCGACTAGCGGGGGGAAGTGGGAACACCGGGGAGCTGTTTTTT.

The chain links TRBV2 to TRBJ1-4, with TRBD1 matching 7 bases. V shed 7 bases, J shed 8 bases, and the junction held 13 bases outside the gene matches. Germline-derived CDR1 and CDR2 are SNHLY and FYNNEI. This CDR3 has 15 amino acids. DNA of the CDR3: TGTGCCAGCAACTCACAGGGGCGACGGGGGGAAAAACTGTTTTTT. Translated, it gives CASNSQGRRGEKLFF.

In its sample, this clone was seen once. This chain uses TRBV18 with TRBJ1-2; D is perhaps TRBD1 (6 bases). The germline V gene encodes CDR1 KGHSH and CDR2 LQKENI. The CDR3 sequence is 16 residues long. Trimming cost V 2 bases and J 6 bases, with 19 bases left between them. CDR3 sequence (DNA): TGTGCCAGCTCACCAATTGGGGGCGCGGGAGAAGATGGCTACACCTTC. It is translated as CASSPIGGAGEDGYTF. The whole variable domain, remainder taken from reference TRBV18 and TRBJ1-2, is NAGVMQNPRHLVRRRGQEARLRCSPMKGHSHVYWYRQLPEEGLKFMVYLQKENIIDESGMPKERFSAEFPKEGPSILRIQQVVRGDSAAYFCASSPIGGAGEDGYTFGSGTRLTVV.

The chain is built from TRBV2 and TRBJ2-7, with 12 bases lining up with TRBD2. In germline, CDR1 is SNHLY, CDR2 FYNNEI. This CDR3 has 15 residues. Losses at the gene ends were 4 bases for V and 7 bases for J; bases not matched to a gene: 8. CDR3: CASSVRLAGDGEQYF. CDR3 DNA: TGTGCCAGCAGTGTGAGACTAGCGGGGGATGGTGAGCAGTACTTC.

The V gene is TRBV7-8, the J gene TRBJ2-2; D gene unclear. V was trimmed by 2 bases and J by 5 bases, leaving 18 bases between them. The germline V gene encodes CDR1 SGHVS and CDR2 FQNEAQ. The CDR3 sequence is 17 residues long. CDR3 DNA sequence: TGTGCCAGCAGCTTAATCTCCTCTGGTCGACTTACCGGGGAGCTGTTTTTT. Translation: CASSLISSGRLTGELFF.

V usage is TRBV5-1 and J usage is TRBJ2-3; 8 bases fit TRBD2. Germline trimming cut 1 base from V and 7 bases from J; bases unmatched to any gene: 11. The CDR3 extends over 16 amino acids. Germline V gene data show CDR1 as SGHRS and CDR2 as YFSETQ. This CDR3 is CASSLNSGVVTHTQYF. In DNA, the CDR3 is TGCGCCAGCAGCTTGAATAGCGGGGTAGTTACACATACGCAGTATTTT.

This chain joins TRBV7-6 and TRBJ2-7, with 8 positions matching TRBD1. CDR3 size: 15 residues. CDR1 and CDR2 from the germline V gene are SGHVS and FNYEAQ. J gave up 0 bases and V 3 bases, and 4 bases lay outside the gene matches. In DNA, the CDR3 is TGTGCCAGCAGCTTTAGGACAGGGAGCTCCTACGAGCAGTACTTC. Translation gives CASSFRTGSSYEQYF.

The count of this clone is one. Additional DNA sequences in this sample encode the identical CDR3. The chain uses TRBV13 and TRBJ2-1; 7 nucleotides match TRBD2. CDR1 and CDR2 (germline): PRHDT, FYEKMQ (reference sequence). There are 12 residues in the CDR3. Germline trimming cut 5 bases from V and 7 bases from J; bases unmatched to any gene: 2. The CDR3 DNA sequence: TGTGCCAGCAGCCTTAGCGGGAATGAGCAGTTCTTC. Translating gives CASSLSGNEQFF.

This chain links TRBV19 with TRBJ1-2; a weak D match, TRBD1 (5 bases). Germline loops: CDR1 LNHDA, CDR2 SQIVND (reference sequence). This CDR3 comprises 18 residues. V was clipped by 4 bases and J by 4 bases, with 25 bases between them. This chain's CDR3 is CASSTPFLTKGKGYGYTF. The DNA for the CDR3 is TGTGCCAGTAGTACCCCCTTCTTAACGAAGGGGAAAGGCTATGGCTACACCTTC.